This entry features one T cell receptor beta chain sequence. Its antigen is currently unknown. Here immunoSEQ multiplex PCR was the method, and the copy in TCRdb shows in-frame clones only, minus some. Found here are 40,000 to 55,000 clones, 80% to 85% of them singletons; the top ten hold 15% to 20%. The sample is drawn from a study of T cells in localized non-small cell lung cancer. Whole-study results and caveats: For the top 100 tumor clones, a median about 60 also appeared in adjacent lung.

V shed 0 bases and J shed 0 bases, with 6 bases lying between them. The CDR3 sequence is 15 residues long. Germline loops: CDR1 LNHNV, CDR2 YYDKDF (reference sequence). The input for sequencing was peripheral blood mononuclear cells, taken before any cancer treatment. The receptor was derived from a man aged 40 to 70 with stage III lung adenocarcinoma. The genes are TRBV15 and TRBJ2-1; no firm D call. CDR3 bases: TGTGCCACCAGCAGAGACTACTACTCCTACAATGAGCAGTTCTTC. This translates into CATSRDYYSYNEQFF. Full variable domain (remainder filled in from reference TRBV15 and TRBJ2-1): DAMVIQNPRYQVTQFGKPVTLSCSQTLNHNVMYWYQQKSSQAPKLLFHYYDKDFNNEADTPDNFQSRRPNTSFCFLDIRSPGLGDTAMYLCATSRDYYSYNEQFFGPGTRLTVL.